These 13 T cell receptor beta chains were sequenced from one sample in a study of T cells in Graves' hyperthyroidism and ophthalmopathy. RNA transcripts were the template for amplifying TCR beta CDR3 regions. First-round RT-PCR targeting the TCR CDR3 was performed with the HTBI primer set. TCRdb fed the multiplex PCR reads into MiXCR, producing one record per CDR3 protein. The sample lists 800,000 or so distinct CDR3 sequences; approximately 40% were seen once. The source material was blood. Receptor source: a man younger than 35 with Graves' hyperthyroidism.

This clonotype was found a few times. One end of the junction fails to match germline, which may point to a read error. The CDR3 DNA sequence: TGTGCCAGCAGTATGGACTCCAGGTTGGATTTT. The encoded protein is CASSMDSRLDF. This rearrangement joins TRBV2 to TRBJ2-3, with D perhaps TRBD2 (5 bases). The CDR3 sequence is 11 residues long. Germline lookup yields CDR1 SNHLY and CDR2 FYNNEI.

The sample holds a few counts of this clonotype. This chain joins TRBV12-3 or TRBV12-4 and TRBJ2-7, with no clear D. V lost 5 bases and J lost 2, with 13 bases in between. The CDR3 is made up of 14 amino acids. The CDR3 DNA follows: TGTGCCAGCAGTCCCCCCGCAGGCCCCTACGAGCAGTACTTC. Translation: CASSPPAGPYEQYF.

CDR3 protein: CSARKRSIEKLFF. CDR3 coding DNA: TGCAGTGCTAGAAAGAGGTCTATTGAAAAACTGTTTTTT. The chain employs TRBV20-1 and TRBJ1-4, with unresolved D. Germline-derived CDR1 and CDR2 are DFQATT and SNEGSKA (reference sequence). This CDR3 has 13 residues. Trimming took 2 bases from V and 7 from J, leaving 11 bases between them.

For this clonotype: The junction departs from germline at one end; a sequencing error may be responsible. The chain links TRBV19 to TRBJ2-3; D might be TRBD1 (8 bases). The CDR3 runs 12 residues. Per germline, CDR1 LNHDA and CDR2 SQIVND (reference sequence). The CDR3: CATTDRDYEQYF. Here the CDR3 DNA reads TGTGCCACTACGGACAGGGACTACGAGCAGTACTTT.

Many counts were recorded for this clonotype. The CDR3 protein is CASSREDEQYF. CDR3 DNA: TGTGCCAGCAGTAGAGAGGACGAGCAGTACTTC. The chain links TRBV2 to TRBJ2-7; no firm D call. Per germline, CDR1 SNHLY and CDR2 FYNNEI. With 5 bases removed from V and 5 bases from J, the gap between germline ends came to 7 bases. The CDR3 length is 11 residues.

In its sample, this clonotype was seen a few times. V usage is TRBV12-3 or TRBV12-4 and J usage is TRBJ2-5; TRBD2 agrees at 10 bases. CDR3 size: 14 residues. V lost 5 bases to trimming and J lost 5 bases; unmatched junction nucleotides: 5. CDR3 protein: CASSPSSGRETQYF. CDR3 sequence (DNA): TGTGCCAGCAGTCCAAGTAGCGGGAGGGAGACCCAGTACTTC.

The sample holds many counts of this clonotype. The genes are TRBV11-2 and TRBJ1-2; 7 bases line up with TRBD1. This CDR3 region has 13 residues. After removal of 6 bases from V and 8 bases from J, the junction contained 9 bases not matched to a gene. From germline, CDR1 is SGHAT and CDR2 FQNNGV. The CDR3 is CASSQDRQGGYTF. In nucleotides, the CDR3 is TGTGCCAGCAGTCAGGACAGGCAAGGGGGCTACACCTTC.

This clonotype was observed many times. V usage is TRBV29-1 and J usage is TRBJ1-4, with D perhaps TRBD1 (5 bases). Per germline, CDR1 SQVTM and CDR2 ANQGSEA. V was trimmed by 1 base and J by 5 bases, leaving 5 bases between them. The CDR3 has 12 residues. CDR3 coding DNA: TGCAGCGTTGAAGGGGGGAATGAAAAACTGTTTTTT. This codes for CSVEGGNEKLFF.

This clonotype was counted ten times or more. The chain uses TRBV7-2 and TRBJ1-5, with TRBD1 as a possible D gene (5 bases). The CDR3 covers 15 residues. V lost 4 bases to trimming and J lost 2 bases, with 12 bases between them. From germline, CDR1 is SGHTA and CDR2 FQGNSA. The CDR3 coding sequence is TGTGCCAGCAGCTCCGACCCGGGACGCAATCAGCCCCAGCATTTT. Translation: CASSSDPGRNQPQHF. Filled out from reference TRBV7-2 and TRBJ1-5, the complete variable domain reads GAGVSQSPSNKVTEKGKDVELRCDPISGHTALYWYRQSLGQGLEFLIYFQGNSAPDKSGLPSDRFSAERTGGSVSTLTIQRTQQEDSAVYLCASSSDPGRNQPQHFGDGTRLSIL.

This clonotype was seen at least ten times. The V and J genes are TRBV24-1 and TRBJ1-2; no clear D. Trimming left V 12 bases short and J 3 bases short, with 16 bases between. The CDR3 loop spans 13 amino acids. Germline lookup yields CDR1 KGHDR and CDR2 SFDVKD. The CDR3 DNA sequence: TGTGCCCCTTATCGGGATTGCGACTATGGCTACACCTTC. Protein sequence: CAPYRDCDYGYTF.

This clonotype has ten or more counts. The chain combines TRBV29-1 with TRBJ2-5, with D tentatively TRBD2 (6 bases). Trimming cost V 0 bases and J 2 bases, with 19 bases left between them. CDR3 length equals 17 residues. Germline-derived CDR1 and CDR2 are SQVTM and ANQGSEA. CDR3 DNA sequence: TGCAGCGTTGAAGATATCGGGGCCCGGGAGTGGCAAGAGACCCAGTACTTC. Translated: CSVEDIGAREWQETQYF.

This clonotype came up many times. The CDR3 nucleotides are TGCAGTGCTAGAGAGCCGGGGCTTAATTCACCCCTCCACTTT. This codes for CSAREPGLNSPLHF. The V call is TRBV20-1, the J call TRBJ1-6, with D possibly TRBD1 on 5 matching bases. CDR1 and CDR2 (germline): DFQATT, SNEGSKA (reference sequence). Trimming removed 0 bases at V and 6 bases at J, with 9 bases between. The CDR3 loop spans 14 amino acids.

This clonotype has at least ten counts. The chain joins TRBV7-2 to TRBJ1-1; D remains unclear. CDR3 size: 12 residues. Looked up from germline, CDR1 is SGHTA and CDR2 is FQGNSA. The V end was cut by 0 bases, the J end by 8 bases, with 7 bases between. DNA of the CDR3: TGTGCCAGCAGCTTAGCGGAAGCGGAAGCTTTCTTT. Translating gives CASSLAEAEAFF.